This entry describes one TCR beta chain. The sample belongs to a study of control samples from healthy donors and cancer patients. Sequenced by immunoSEQ multiplex PCR; TCRdb stores in-frame clones only, minus some. The data contain 90,000 to 100,000 clones, about 79% of them seen just once; the ten biggest clones take up 8% to 11%. The CDR3 consists of 13 residues. Trimming cost V 5 bases and J 5 bases, with 10 bases left between them. Germline V gives CDR1 SNHLY, CDR2 FYNNEI. The chain combines TRBV2 with TRBJ2-1, with D possibly called TRBD1 or TRBD2 (5 bases each). What was sequenced was blood. The receptor comes from a woman in her 30s in good health. CDR3 sequence (DNA): TGTGCCAGCAGTCGGGACGTAGACAATGAGCAGTTCTTC. Amino acid sequence: CASSRDVDNEQFF.